This T cell receptor (beta chain) was sequenced during a study of blood T cell repertoires in COVID-19 (dated by TCRdb to between 2020 and 2021). About the investigation overall: The collaborator samples originated in the United States, Italy and Spain and spanned the acute and convalescent phases of COVID-19. The sample metadata nearly always contained a de-identified subject ID, COVID-19 status, age in years and sex. A freely available public database, intended as a resource for researchers studying the immune response to SARS-CoV-2, is where the repertoires were released. The dataset comprised deeply sampled blood TCRbeta repertoires from subjects exposed to, actively infected with, or recovered from COVID-19. Samples were obtained from the ongoing ImmuneRACE study (first 160 participants) and from about 1,300 subjects provided by 6 global collaborators. Where HLA class I and class II types were available, the types were taken from metadata supplied by the sample provider, not from assay-based typing. The material from the prospective study consisted of cDNA or gDNA derived from T cells, B-cell-depleted T cells, or PBMCs. Summary of the overall study and its limitations: How much clinical and demographic metadata was included differed by source and by participant, and the metadata was provided uncurated.

TCRbeta CDR3 regions were amplified from genomic DNA using the immunoSEQ Assay, a bias-controlled multiplex PCR. In the authors' own workflow: The number of nucleated cells in each sample was estimated by amplification of reference gene primers within the assay. To quantify the absolute abundance of each unique TCRbeta CDR3 rearrangement, sequence reads were collapsed and filtered. For each sample, productive Simpson clonality was calculated as the square root of Simpson's diversity index over productive rearrangements. TCRdb provides this immuneACCESS table in a form limited to in-frame rearrangements. Some clones are lacking; in checked studies, under half of them reflect an unresolved V gene, and why the rest are absent is not known. The V and J calls and the clone size are those of that table, but D and trimming were determined from the DNA. The sample table records fewer than 250,000 clones; about four fifths of these occur just once. Around 2% of the sample is held by the ten biggest clonotypes.

Participants in the prospective study were enrolled through a virtual design, were aged roughly 18 to 100 years, and lived in 24 United States geographic areas. In the prospective study, participants were assigned to cohorts based on the clinical history participants reported in a screening survey and a study questionnaire. ImmuneRACE Cohort 3 recovered participants were defined by two consecutive negative NP/OP PCR tests, healthcare professional clearance, or symptom resolution. In the prospective study, mobile phlebotomists collected whole blood, serum and a nasopharyngeal or oropharyngeal swab from each participant. Participants in the prospective study had the option to provide additional blood draws and questionnaires over a roughly 2-month period. Prospective study blood samples were shipped either frozen or at room temperature before DNA extraction. On this clone: Its antigen is still unknown. Within one base of it there is no much larger clone, and no base qualities were kept.

Sequenced input: PBMCs or T cells enriched from blood (not recorded which). The sequence derives from a man in his fifties or sixties who had recovered from COVID-19.

The DNA reads TGCGCCAGCAGCCGGACATTCCAAGAGACCCAGTACTTC. Translated, it reads CASSRTFQETQYF. Recombination joined TRBV4-3 with TRBJ2-5; tentative D gene TRBD1, with 5 bases matching. V drops 4 bases and J drops 1 base, leaving 7 bases in between. Based on the germline V gene, the CDR1 and CDR2 sequences are LGHNA and YSLEER. The CDR3 spans 13 residues, from the cysteine through the phenylalanine. Only the CDR3 DNA stays, 39 bases, in frame from base 1.